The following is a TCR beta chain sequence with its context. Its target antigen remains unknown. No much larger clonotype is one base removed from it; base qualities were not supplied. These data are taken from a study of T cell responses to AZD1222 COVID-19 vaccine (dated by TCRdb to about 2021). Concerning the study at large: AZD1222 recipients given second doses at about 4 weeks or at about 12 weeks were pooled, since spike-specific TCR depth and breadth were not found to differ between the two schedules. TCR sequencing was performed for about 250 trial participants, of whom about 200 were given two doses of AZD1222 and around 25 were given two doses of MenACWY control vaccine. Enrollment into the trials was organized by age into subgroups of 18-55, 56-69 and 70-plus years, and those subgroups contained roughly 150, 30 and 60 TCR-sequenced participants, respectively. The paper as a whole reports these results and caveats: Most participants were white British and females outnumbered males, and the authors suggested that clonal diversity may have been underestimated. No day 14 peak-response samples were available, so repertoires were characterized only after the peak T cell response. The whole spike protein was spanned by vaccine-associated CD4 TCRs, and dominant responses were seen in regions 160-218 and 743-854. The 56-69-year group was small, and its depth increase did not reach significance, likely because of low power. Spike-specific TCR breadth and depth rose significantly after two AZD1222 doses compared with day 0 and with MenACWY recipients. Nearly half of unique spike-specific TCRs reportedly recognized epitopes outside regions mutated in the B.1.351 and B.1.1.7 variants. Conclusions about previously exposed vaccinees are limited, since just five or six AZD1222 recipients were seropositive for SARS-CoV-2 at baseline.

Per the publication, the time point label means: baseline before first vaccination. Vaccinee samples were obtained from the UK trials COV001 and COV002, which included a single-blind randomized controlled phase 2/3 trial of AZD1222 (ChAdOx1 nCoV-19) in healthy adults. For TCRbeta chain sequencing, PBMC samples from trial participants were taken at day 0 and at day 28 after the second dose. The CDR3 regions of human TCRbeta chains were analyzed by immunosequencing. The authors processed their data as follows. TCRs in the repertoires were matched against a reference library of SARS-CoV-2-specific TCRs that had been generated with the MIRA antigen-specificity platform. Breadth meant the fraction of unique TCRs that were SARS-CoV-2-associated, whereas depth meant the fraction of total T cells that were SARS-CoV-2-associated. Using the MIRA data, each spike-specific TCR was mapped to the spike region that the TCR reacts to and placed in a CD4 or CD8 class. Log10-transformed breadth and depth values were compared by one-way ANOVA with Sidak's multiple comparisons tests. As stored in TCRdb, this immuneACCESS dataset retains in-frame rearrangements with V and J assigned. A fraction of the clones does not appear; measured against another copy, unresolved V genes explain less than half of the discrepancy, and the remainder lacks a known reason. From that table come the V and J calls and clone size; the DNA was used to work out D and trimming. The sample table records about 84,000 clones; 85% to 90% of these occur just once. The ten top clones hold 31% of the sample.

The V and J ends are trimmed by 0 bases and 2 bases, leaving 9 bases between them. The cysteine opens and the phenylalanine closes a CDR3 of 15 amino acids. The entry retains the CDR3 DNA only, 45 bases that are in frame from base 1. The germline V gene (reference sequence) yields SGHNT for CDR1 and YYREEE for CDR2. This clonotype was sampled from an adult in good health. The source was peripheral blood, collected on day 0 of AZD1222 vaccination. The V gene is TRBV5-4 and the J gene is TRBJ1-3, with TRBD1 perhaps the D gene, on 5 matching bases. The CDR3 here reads CASSLGGETGNTIYF. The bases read TGTGCCAGCAGCTTGGGGGGGGAAACTGGAAACACCATATATTTT.